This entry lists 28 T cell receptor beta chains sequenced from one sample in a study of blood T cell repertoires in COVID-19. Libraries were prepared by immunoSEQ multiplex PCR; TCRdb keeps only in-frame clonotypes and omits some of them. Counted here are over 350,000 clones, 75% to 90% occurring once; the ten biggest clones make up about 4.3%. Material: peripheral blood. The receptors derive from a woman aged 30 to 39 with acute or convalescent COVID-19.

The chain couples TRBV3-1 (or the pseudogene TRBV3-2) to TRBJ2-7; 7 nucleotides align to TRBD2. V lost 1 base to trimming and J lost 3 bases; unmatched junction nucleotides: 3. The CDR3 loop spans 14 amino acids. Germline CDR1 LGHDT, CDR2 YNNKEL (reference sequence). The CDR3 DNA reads TGTGCCAGCAGCCAAGTTTCGGGGGGCTACGAGCAGTACTTC. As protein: CASSQVSGGYEQYF.

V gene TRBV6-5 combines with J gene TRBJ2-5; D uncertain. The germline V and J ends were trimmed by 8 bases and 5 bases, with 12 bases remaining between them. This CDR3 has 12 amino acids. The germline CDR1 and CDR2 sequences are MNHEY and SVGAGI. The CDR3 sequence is CASRGVRETQYF. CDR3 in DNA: TGTGCCAGCCGAGGCGTCCGGGAGACCCAGTACTTC.

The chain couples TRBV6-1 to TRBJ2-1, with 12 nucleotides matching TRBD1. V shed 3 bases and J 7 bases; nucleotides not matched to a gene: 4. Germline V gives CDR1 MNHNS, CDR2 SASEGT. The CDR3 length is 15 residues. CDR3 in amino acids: CASSDGTGGWNEQFF. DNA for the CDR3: TGTGCCAGCAGTGACGGGACAGGGGGCTGGAATGAGCAGTTCTTC.

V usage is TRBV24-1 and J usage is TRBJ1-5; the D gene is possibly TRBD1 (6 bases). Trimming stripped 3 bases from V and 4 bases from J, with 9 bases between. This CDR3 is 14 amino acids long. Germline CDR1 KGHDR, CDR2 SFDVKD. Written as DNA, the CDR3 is TGTGCCACCAGTGATACTGGACAGAATCAGCCCCAGCATTTT. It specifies CATSDTGQNQPQHF.

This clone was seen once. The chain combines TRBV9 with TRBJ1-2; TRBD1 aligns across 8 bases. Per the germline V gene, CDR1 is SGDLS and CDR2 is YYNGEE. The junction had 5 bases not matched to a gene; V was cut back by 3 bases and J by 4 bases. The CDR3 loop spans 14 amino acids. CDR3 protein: CASSGDRRVYGYTF. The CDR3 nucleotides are TGTGCCAGCAGCGGGGACAGGCGGGTCTATGGCTACACCTTC.

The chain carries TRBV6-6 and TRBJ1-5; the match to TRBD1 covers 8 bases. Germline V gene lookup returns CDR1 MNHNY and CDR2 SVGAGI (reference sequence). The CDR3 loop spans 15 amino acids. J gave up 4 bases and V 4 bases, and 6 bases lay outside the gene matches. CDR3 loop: CASSSDRGPNQPQHF. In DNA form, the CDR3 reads TGTGCCAGCAGTTCCGACAGGGGCCCAAATCAGCCCCAGCATTTT.

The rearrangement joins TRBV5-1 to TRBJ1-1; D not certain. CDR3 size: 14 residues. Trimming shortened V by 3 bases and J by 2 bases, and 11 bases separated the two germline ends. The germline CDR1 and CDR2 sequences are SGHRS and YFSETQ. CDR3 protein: CASSSSYSNTEAFF. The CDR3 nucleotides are TGCGCCAGCAGCTCTTCCTACAGCAACACTGAAGCTTTCTTT.

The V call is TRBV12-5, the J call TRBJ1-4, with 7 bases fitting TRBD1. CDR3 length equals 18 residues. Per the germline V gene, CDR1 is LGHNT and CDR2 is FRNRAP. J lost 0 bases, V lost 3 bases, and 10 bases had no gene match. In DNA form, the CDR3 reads TGTGCTAGTGGTTTACCTAGTGGGGACAGTACAACTAATGAAAAACTGTTTTTT. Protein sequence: CASGLPSGDSTTNEKLFF.

This chain's CDR3 is CASSQDFSGAYNEQFF. The CDR3 coding sequence is TGCGCCAGCAGCCAAGACTTTTCAGGGGCCTACAATGAGCAGTTCTTC. The rearrangement links TRBV4-1 to TRBJ2-1; tentative D call: TRBD1 (6 bases). The CDR3 spans 16 residues. Trimming left V 0 bases short and J 2 bases short, with 11 bases between. Germline V gene sequence: CDR1 MGHRA, CDR2 YSYEKL.

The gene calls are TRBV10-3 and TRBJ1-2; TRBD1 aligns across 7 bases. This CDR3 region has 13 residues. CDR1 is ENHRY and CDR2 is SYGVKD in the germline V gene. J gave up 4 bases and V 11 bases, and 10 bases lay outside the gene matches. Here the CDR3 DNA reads TGTGCCTCTGGGGACCGACAGGGCTATGGCTACACCTTC. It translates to CASGDRQGYGYTF.

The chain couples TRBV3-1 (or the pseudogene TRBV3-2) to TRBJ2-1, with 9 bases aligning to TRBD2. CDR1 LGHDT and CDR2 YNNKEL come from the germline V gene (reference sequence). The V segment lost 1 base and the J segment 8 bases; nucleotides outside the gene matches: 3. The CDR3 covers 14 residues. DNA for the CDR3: TGTGCCAGCAGCCAAGGCGGGGGGGCTTATGAGCAGTTCTTC. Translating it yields CASSQGGGAYEQFF.

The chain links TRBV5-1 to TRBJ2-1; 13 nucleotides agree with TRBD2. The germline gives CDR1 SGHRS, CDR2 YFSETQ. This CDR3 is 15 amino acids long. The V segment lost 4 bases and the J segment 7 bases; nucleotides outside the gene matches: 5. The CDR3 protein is CASSPLAGGPNEQFF. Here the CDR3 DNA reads TGCGCCAGCAGCCCACTAGCGGGGGGGCCGAATGAGCAGTTCTTC. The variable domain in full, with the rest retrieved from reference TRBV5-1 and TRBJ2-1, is KAGVTQTPRYLIKTRGQQVTLSCSPISGHRSVSWYQQTPGQGLQFLFEYFSETQRNKGNFPGRFSGRQFSNSRSEMNVSTLELGDSALYLCASSPLAGGPNEQFFGPGTRLTVL.

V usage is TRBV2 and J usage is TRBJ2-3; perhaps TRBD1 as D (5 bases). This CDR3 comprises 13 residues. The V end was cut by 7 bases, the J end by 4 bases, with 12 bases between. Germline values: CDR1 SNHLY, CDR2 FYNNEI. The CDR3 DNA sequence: TGTGCCAGCAAGGGTCAGGGATCAGATACGCAGTATTTT. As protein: CASKGQGSDTQYF.

The CDR3 bases are TGTGCCAGCAGTAGAGGGGGCGATGGCTACACCTTC. It translates to CASSRGGDGYTF. The rearrangement links TRBV6-5 to TRBJ1-2; 7 bases align to TRBD1. Germline V lookup: CDR1 MNHEY, CDR2 SVGAGI. CDR3 length: 12 residues. The V gene end was trimmed by 5 bases and the J gene end by 6 bases; junction bases not matched to a gene: 3.

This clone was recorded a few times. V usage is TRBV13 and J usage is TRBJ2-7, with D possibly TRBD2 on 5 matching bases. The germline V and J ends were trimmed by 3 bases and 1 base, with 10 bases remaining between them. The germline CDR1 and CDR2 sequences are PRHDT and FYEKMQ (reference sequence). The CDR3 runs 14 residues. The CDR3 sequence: CASSLGSGSYEQYF. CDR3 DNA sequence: TGTGCCAGCAGCTTGGGCTCGGGGTCCTACGAGCAGTACTTC.

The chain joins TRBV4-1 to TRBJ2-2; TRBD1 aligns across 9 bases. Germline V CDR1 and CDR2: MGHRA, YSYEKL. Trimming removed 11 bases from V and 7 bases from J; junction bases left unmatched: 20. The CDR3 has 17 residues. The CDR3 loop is CAGSRTLGQGIGGELFF. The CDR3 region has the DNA TGCGCCGGAAGTCGCACCTTGGGACAGGGTATCGGCGGGGAGCTGTTTTTT.

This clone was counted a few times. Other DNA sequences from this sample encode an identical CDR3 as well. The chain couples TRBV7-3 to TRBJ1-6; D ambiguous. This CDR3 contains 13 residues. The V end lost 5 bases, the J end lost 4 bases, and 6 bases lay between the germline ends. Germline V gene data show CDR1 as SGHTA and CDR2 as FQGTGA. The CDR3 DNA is TGTGCCAGCAGCCGGGATTATAATTCACCCCTCCACTTT. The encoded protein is CASSRDYNSPLHF.

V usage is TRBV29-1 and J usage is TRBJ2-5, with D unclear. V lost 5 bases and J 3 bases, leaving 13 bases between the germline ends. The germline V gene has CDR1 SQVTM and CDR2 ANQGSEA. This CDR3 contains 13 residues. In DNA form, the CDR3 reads TGCAGCGTTCCCTATGGGCCCGAAGAGACCCAGTACTTC. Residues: CSVPYGPEETQYF. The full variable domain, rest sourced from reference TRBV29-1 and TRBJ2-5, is SAVISQKPSRDICQRGTSLTIQCQVDSQVTMMFWYRQQPGQSLTLIATANQGSEATYESGFVIDKFPISRPNLTFSTLTVSNMSPEDSSIYLCSVPYGPEETQYFGPGTRLLVL.

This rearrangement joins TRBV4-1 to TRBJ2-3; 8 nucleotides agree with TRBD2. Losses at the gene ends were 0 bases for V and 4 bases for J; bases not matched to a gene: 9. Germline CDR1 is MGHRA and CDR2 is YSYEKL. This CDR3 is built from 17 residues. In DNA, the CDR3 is TGCGCCAGCAGCCAAGATCTTGCGGGAGGTCGGGCAGATACGCAGTATTTT. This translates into CASSQDLAGGRADTQYF.

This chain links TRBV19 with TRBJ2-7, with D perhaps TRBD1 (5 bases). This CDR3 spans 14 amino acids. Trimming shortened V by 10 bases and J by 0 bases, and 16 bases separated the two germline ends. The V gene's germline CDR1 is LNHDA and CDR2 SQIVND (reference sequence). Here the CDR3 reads CATTAGRGSYEQYF. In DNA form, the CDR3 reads TGTGCCACCACCGCTGGAAGGGGCTCCTACGAGCAGTACTTC.

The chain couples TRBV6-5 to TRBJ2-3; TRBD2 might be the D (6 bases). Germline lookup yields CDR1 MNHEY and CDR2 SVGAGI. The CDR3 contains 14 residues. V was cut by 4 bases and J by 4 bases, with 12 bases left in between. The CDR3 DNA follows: TGTGCCAGCAGTTCTCGGGGGAAGTCAGATACGCAGTATTTT. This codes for CASSSRGKSDTQYF.

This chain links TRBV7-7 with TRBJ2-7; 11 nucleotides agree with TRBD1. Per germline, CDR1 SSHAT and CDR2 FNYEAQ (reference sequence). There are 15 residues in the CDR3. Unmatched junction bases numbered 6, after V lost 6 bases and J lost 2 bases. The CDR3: CASSQGQGEPYEQYF. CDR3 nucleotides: TGTGCCAGCAGTCAGGGACAGGGGGAGCCCTACGAGCAGTACTTC.

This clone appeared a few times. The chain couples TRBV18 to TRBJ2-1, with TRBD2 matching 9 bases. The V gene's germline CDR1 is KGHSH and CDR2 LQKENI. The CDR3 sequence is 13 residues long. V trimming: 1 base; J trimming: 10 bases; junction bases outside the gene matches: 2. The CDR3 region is CASSPRGGVEQFF. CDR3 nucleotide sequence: TGTGCCAGCTCACCACGCGGGGGGGTAGAGCAGTTCTTC.

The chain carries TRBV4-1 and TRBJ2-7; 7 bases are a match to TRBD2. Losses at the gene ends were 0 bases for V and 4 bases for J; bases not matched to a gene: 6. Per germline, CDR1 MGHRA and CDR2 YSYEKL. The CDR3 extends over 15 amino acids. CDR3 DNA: TGCGCCAGCAGCCAAGAATGGCAGGGAGGGTACGAGCAGTACTTC. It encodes CASSQEWQGGYEQYF.

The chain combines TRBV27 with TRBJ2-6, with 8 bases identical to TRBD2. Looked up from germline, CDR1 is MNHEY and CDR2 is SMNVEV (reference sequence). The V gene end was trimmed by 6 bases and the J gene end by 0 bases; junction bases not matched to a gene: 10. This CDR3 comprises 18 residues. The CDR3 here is CASSPGGATFSGANVLTF. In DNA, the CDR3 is TGTGCCAGCAGCCCCGGGGGGGCCACGTTCTCTGGGGCCAACGTCCTGACTTTC.

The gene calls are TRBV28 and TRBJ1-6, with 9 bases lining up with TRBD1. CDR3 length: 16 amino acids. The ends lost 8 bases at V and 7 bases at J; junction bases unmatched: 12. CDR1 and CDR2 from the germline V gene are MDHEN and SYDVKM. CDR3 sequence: CASGPLPGQGNSPLHF. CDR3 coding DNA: TGTGCCAGCGGCCCGCTTCCGGGACAGGGAAATTCACCCCTCCACTTT.

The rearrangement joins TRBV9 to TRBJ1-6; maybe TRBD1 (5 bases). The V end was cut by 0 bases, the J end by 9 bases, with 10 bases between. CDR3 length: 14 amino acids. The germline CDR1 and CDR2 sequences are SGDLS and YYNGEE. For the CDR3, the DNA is TGTGCCAGCAGCGTAGGAGGCAGGGTTTCACCCCTCCACTTT. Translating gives CASSVGGRVSPLHF.

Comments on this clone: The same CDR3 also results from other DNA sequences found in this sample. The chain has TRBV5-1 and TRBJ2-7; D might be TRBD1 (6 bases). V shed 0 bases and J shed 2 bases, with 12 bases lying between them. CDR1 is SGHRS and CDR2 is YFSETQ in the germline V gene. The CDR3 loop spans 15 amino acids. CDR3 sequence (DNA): TGCGCCAGCAGCTTGGGGTCAGGGGCTACCTACGAGCAGTACTTC. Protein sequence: CASSLGSGATYEQYF.